This T cell receptor (beta chain) was captured by sequencing in a study of blood T cells in healthy people across ages. This clonotype turned up a few times. Its specificity is not known. Study-level points and caveats: Per million T cells, TCR beta diversity dropped roughly linearly as age increased. More naive CD4+ cells and higher diversity were found in long-lived than in aged donors.

Alongside a J-beta primer mix, a sample-barcoded 5' primer served in a second PCR lasting roughly 7 to 11 cycles. Every molecule of cDNA carried a tag from a template-switch adaptor with 12 random nucleotides. Each CDR3 protein is one row after TCRdb ran MiXCR on the 5' RACE reads. Among about 800,000 distinct CDR3 sequences listed, roughly 64% were seen once. The CDR3 consists of 13 residues. CDR1 is SQVTM and CDR2 is ANQGSEA in the germline V gene. The V gene lost 7 bases and the J gene lost 3 bases, with 14 bases spanning the gap. The sequence came from a young man in good health. The sample was blood. V usage is TRBV29-1 and J usage is TRBJ2-3; D possibly uses TRBD1 or TRBD2 (5 bases each). The CDR3 DNA reads as TGCAGCGCCCGGGACCCTTATACAGATACGCAGTATTTT. Protein product: CSARDPYTDTQYF.